The next 26 T cell receptor beta chains were all read from a single sample in a study of cytomegalovirus exposure and HLA in healthy donors. Both 60 Vbeta primers and 13 Jbeta primers went into the PCR. Data came from immunoSEQ multiplex PCR; TCRdb stores just in-frame clones and leaves some out. The sample has more than 150,000 clones; more than 75% are singletons. Specimen: PBMCs. The receptors come from a girl in the first two years of life in good health and CMV-seronegative.

The V call is TRBV12-5, the J call TRBJ2-2; 11 nucleotides align to TRBD2. With 2 bases clipped from V and 4 bases from J, the junction kept 6 bases outside the gene matches. Germline-derived CDR1 and CDR2 are LGHNT and FRNRAP. This CDR3 spans 17 amino acids. CDR3 coding DNA: TGTGCTAGTGGTTTGTTACCGCTAGCGGGGGGCACCGGGGAGCTGTTTTTT. Translating gives CASGLLPLAGGTGELFF.

This chain links TRBV4-1 with TRBJ1-3; 8 nucleotides match TRBD1. The CDR3 is made up of 16 amino acids. V gave up 4 bases and J gave up 2 bases; unmatched junction bases: 7. Germline V gene lookup returns CDR1 MGHRA and CDR2 YSYEKL. The CDR3 loop reads CASSPTGGLAGNTIYF. As DNA, the CDR3 is TGCGCCAGCAGCCCCACAGGGGGATTGGCTGGAAACACCATATATTTT.

The chain employs TRBV5-4 and TRBJ2-4, with D tentatively TRBD1 (7 bases). CDR1 SGHNT and CDR2 YYREEE come from the germline V gene (reference sequence). The V end was cut by 2 bases, the J end by 1 base, with 10 bases between. The CDR3 is 15 amino acids. The CDR3 region is CASSFRGEAKNIQYF. The CDR3 DNA follows: TGTGCCAGCAGCTTCAGGGGGGAGGCCAAAAACATTCAGTACTTC. Full variable domain (rest looked up from reference TRBV5-4 and TRBJ2-4): ETGVTQSPTHLIKTRGQQVTLRCSSQSGHNTVSWYQQALGQGPQFIFQYYREEENGRGNFPPRFSGLQFPNYSSELNVNALELDDSALYLCASSFRGEAKNIQYFGAGTRLSVL.

V and J are TRBV20-1 and TRBJ2-5; D remains unclear. Germline V CDR1 and CDR2: DFQATT, SNEGSKA (reference sequence). The CDR3 contains 11 residues. V lost 7 bases and J 5 bases, leaving 11 bases between the germline ends. CDR3 residues: CSGNSGETQYF. The DNA for the CDR3 is TGCAGTGGGAATTCCGGGGAGACCCAGTACTTC.

This clone was observed a few times. The identical CDR3 is also encoded by other nucleotide sequences in the sample. The chain employs TRBV7-3 and TRBJ1-1; 7 bases map to TRBD1. Losses at the gene ends were 5 bases for V and 0 bases for J; bases not matched to a gene: 3. Germline V gene data show CDR1 as SGHTA and CDR2 as FQGTGA. The CDR3 has 14 residues. For the CDR3, the DNA is TGTGCCAGCAGCCCCGGGACAGTGAACACTGAAGCTTTCTTT. Residues: CASSPGTVNTEAFF. The whole variable domain, filled in from reference TRBV7-3 and TRBJ1-1, reads GAGVSQTPSNKVTEKGKYVELRCDPISGHTALYWYRQSLGQGPEFLIYFQGTGAADDSGLPNDRFFAVRPEGSVSTLKIQRTERGDSAVYLCASSPGTVNTEAFFGQGTRLTVV.

The chain employs TRBV2 and TRBJ2-7, with 7 nucleotides matching TRBD1. This CDR3 is 15 amino acids long. Germline V gene sequence: CDR1 SNHLY, CDR2 FYNNEI. V dropped 2 bases and J dropped 7; count of bases not matched to a gene: 11. The CDR3 nucleotides read TGTGCCAGCAGTGAAAAGAGGGGGCGACGAGATGAGCAGTACTTC. Protein product: CASSEKRGRRDEQYF.

Only one count was recorded for this clone. This chain connects TRBV7-2 to TRBJ2-1; a possible D gene is TRBD2 (5 bases). This CDR3 contains 16 residues. Per germline, CDR1 SGHTA and CDR2 FQGNSA. With 6 bases removed from V and 3 bases from J, the gap between germline ends came to 18 bases. In DNA form, the CDR3 reads TGTGCCAGCAGACCCTCTCGGCTAGCCCTCTACAATGAGCAGTTCTTC. Residues: CASRPSRLALYNEQFF.

V gene TRBV7-2 combines with J gene TRBJ1-2; 10 positions agree with TRBD1. Unmatched junction bases numbered 2, after V lost 2 bases and J lost 5 bases. CDR3 length equals 14 residues. In germline, CDR1 is SGHTA, CDR2 FQGNSA. The CDR3 DNA reads as TGTGCCAGCAGCTTAATGGACAGGGGGTATGGCTACACCTTC. As protein: CASSLMDRGYGYTF.

The V and J genes are TRBV7-3 and TRBJ2-2, with a possible D match to TRBD2 (6 bases). Per the germline V gene, CDR1 is SGHTA and CDR2 is FQGTGA. Between the trimmed V and J ends, which lost 5 bases and 1 base, there was a span of 11 bases. The CDR3 consists of 15 residues. CDR3 in amino acids: CASSANSGNTGELFF. CDR3 sequence (DNA): TGTGCCAGCAGCGCGAATAGCGGGAACACCGGGGAGCTGTTTTTT. Variable domain in full (rest from reference TRBV7-3 and TRBJ2-2): GAGVSQTPSNKVTEKGKYVELRCDPISGHTALYWYRQSLGQGPEFLIYFQGTGAADDSGLPNDRFFAVRPEGSVSTLKIQRTERGDSAVYLCASSANSGNTGELFFGEGSRLTVL.

This chain links TRBV30 with TRBJ1-3; 7 nucleotides agree with TRBD1. The CDR3 is made up of 14 amino acids. CDR1 and CDR2 (germline): GTSNPN, SVGIG (reference sequence). J lost 0 bases, V lost 8 bases, and 7 bases had no gene match. The CDR3 loop is CARQGKGSGNTIYF. The CDR3 DNA is TGTGCCCGACAGGGAAAAGGCTCTGGAAACACCATATATTTT.

V is TRBV1 and J is TRBJ2-5; the D call of TRBD2 is as the table states it, not checked on the DNA. TRBV1 is a documented pseudogene. This CDR3 spans 18 amino acids. The DNA for the CDR3 is TGCACCAGCAGCCAAGATCTAGGTGGGCTAGCGGGAGGAGAGACCCAGTACTTC. Translation gives CTSSQDLGGLAGGETQYF.

In its sample, this clone was seen once. The chain recombines TRBV4-1 with TRBJ2-7; 8 bases agree with TRBD2. CDR1 is MGHRA, CDR2 YSYEKL, per germline. The CDR3 loop spans 17 amino acids. Germline trimming cut 5 bases from V and 2 bases from J; bases unmatched to any gene: 14. DNA for the CDR3: TGCGCCAGCAGCGCGTGGATGATAGCGGGGACCGCCTACGAGCAGTACTTC. Protein product: CASSAWMIAGTAYEQYF.

This chain connects TRBV5-6 to TRBJ1-2, with D hard to call. V lost 4 bases and J 4 bases, leaving 5 bases between the germline ends. Per the germline V gene, CDR1 is SGHDT and CDR2 is YYEEEE. The CDR3 runs 11 residues. This CDR3 reads CASSRSYGYTF. DNA of the CDR3: TGTGCCAGCAGCCGGAGCTATGGCTACACCTTC.

For the CDR3, the DNA is TGTGCCAGCAGTTCACGGACAGGGATGACAGATACGCAGTATTTT. Its protein product is CASSSRTGMTDTQYF. The chain combines TRBV27 with TRBJ2-3, with 8 bases identical to TRBD1. CDR1 and CDR2 (germline): MNHEY, SMNVEV (reference sequence). This CDR3 comprises 15 residues. The V and J ends lost 4 bases and 3 bases, in that order; junction bases with no gene match: 6.

This rearrangement joins TRBV7-9 to TRBJ2-3; 10 bases are a match to TRBD2. This CDR3 region has 15 residues. V lost 5 bases, J lost 1 base, and 3 bases stayed unmatched. Germline CDR1 reads SEHNR; CDR2 reads FQNEAQ (reference sequence). CDR3 sequence (DNA): TGTGCCAGCAGCCCTGGGACTAGCGGCACAGATACGCAGTATTTT. This codes for CASSPGTSGTDTQYF.

The rearrangement links TRBV30 to TRBJ2-7; D remains unclear. Trimming stripped 4 bases from V and 2 bases from J, with 12 bases between. Looked up from germline, CDR1 is GTSNPN and CDR2 is SVGIG (reference sequence). The CDR3 length is 13 residues. The CDR3 protein is CAWTPRRTYEQYF. The CDR3 bases are TGTGCCTGGACCCCCCGGAGAACCTACGAGCAGTACTTC. Full variable domain (rest looked up from reference TRBV30 and TRBJ2-7): SQTIHQWPATLVQPVGSPLSLECTVEGTSNPNLYWYRQAAGRGLQLLFYSVGIGQISSEVPQNLSASRPQDRQFILSSKKLLLSDSGFYLCAWTPRRTYEQYFGPGTRLTVT.

Here the CDR3 reads CASSLLTGELFF. Here the CDR3 DNA reads TGTGCCAGCAGCTTGCTGACCGGGGAGCTGTTTTTT. The rearrangement uses TRBV5-6 and TRBJ2-2; no definite D call. The germline gives CDR1 SGHDT, CDR2 YYEEEE. The CDR3 covers 12 residues. Trimming stripped 1 base from V and 5 bases from J, with 3 bases between.

The chain carries TRBV4-1 and TRBJ1-2; D unclear. Germline-derived CDR1 and CDR2 are MGHRA and YSYEKL. The CDR3 has 14 residues. Trimming removed 0 bases from V and 8 bases from J, with 13 bases in between. As DNA, the CDR3 is TGCGCCAGCAGCCAAGATCGGGGTTTCGGGGGCTACACCTTC. It translates to CASSQDRGFGGYTF.

J is TRBJ2-7 and V is TRBV7-9; D may be TRBD2 (7 bases). This CDR3 is built from 15 residues. V lost 1 base, J lost 3 bases, and 13 bases lay in between. CDR1 SEHNR and CDR2 FQNEAQ come from the germline V gene (reference sequence). The CDR3 nucleotides are TGTGCCAGCAGCTTAGTCGGCGGGGGCGGCTACGAGCAGTACTTC. Residues: CASSLVGGGGYEQYF.

J is TRBJ2-1 and V is TRBV29-1; TRBD1 aligns across 9 bases. Germline-derived CDR1 and CDR2 are SQVTM and ANQGSEA. The V segment lost 4 bases and the J segment 5 bases; nucleotides outside the gene matches: 3. This CDR3 is 13 amino acids long. The DNA for the CDR3 is TGCAGCGTTGGTAGGGACAGGGACAATGAGCAGTTCTTC. Amino acid sequence: CSVGRDRDNEQFF.

The chain couples TRBV7-2 to TRBJ1-1; D unclear. This CDR3 has 15 amino acids. V was trimmed by 5 bases and J by 4 bases, leaving 17 bases between them. Germline V gene data show CDR1 as SGHTA and CDR2 as FQGNSA. As DNA, the CDR3 is TGTGCCAGCAGCCGTACTGCGGGCTGGGGCACTGAAGCTTTCTTT. The encoded protein is CASSRTAGWGTEAFF.

The chain links TRBV18 to TRBJ1-1; maybe TRBD1 (6 bases). CDR3 length equals 14 residues. The germline V and J ends were trimmed by 0 bases and 10 bases, with 15 bases remaining between them. CDR1 KGHSH and CDR2 LQKENI come from the germline V gene. The chain's CDR3 is CASSPPAGAGGAFF. DNA for the CDR3: TGTGCCAGCTCACCACCGGCAGGGGCGGGTGGAGCTTTCTTT. The entire variable domain, with the rest obtained from reference TRBV18 and TRBJ1-1, is as follows: NAGVMQNPRHLVRRRGQEARLRCSPMKGHSHVYWYRQLPEEGLKFMVYLQKENIIDESGMPKERFSAEFPKEGPSILRIQQVVRGDSAAYFCASSPPAGAGGAFFGQGTRLTVV.

V and J are TRBV5-6 and TRBJ2-3; 8 positions agree with TRBD2. V was clipped by 2 bases and J by 5 bases; unmatched bases: 7. Per germline, CDR1 SGHDT and CDR2 YYEEEE. CDR3 length: 15 residues. The CDR3 nucleotides are TGTGCCAGCAGCTTATACGGGGGGGCAGGAGATACGCAGTATTTT. It specifies CASSLYGGAGDTQYF.

The V and J genes are TRBV19 and TRBJ2-1; a possible D gene is TRBD1 (6 bases). Trimming took off 5 bases at V and 7 bases at J, with 15 bases between the two ends. Germline V gene data show CDR1 as LNHDA and CDR2 as SQIVND (reference sequence). The CDR3 has 14 amino acids. The CDR3 DNA sequence: TGTGCCAGTAGTCAAAGGACAGTCGATAATGAGCAGTTCTTC. Translation gives CASSQRTVDNEQFF.

A word on this clone: Other DNA sequences of this sample code for an identical CDR3. The rearrangement uses TRBV27 and TRBJ2-7, with no clear D. Germline CDR1 MNHEY, CDR2 SMNVEV (reference sequence). This CDR3 is built from 13 residues. V was shortened by 3 bases and J by 2 bases, with 8 bases between the two germline ends. The CDR3 DNA reads TGTGCCAGCAGTTTGTCAGGCCCCTACGAGCAGTACTTC. Protein: CASSLSGPYEQYF.

The rearrangement links TRBV14 to TRBJ1-6; D remains ambiguous. The CDR3 has 14 amino acids. Germline CDR1 reads SGHDN; CDR2 reads FVKESK. Between the trimmed V and J ends, which lost 1 base and 5 bases, there was a span of 6 bases. The CDR3 DNA sequence: TGTGCCAGCAGCCAAGGGTACAATAATTCACCCCTCCACTTT. Translating it yields CASSQGYNNSPLHF.